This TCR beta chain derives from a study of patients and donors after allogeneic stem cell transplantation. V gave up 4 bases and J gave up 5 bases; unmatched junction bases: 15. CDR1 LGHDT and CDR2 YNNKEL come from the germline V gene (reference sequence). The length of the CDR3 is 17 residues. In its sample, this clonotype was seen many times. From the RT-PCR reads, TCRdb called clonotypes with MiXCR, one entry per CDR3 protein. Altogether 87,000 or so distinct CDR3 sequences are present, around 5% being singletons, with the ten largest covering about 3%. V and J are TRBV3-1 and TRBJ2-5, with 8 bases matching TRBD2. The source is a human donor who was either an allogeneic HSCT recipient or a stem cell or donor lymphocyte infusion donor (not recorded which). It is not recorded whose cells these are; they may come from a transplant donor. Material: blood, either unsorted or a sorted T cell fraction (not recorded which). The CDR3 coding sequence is TGTGCCAGCAGCCCCCCGAGCGGGGGCACGGTCTGGGAGACCCAGTACTTC. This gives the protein CASSPPSGGTVWETQYF.